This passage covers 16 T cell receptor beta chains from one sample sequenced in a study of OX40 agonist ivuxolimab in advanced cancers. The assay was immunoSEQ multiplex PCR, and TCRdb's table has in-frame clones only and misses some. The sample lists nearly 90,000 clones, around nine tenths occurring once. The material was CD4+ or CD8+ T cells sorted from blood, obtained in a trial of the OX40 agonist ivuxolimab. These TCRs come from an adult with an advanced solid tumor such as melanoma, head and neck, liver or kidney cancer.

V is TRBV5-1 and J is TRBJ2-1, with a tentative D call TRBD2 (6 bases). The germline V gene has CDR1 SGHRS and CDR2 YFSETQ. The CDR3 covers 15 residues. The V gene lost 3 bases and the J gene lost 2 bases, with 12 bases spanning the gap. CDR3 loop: CASSSQTRTYNEQFF. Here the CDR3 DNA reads TGCGCCAGCAGCTCACAGACTAGGACCTACAATGAGCAGTTCTTC.

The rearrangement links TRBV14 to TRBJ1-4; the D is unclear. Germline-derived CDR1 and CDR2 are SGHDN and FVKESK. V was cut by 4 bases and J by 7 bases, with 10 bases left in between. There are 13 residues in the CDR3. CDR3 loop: CASSRATVEKLFF. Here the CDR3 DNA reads TGTGCCAGCAGCCGGGCAACAGTTGAAAAACTGTTTTTT.

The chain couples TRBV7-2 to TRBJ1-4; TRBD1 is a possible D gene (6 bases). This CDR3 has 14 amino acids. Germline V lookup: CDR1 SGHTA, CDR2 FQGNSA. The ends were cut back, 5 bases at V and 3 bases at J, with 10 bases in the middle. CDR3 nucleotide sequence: TGTGCCAGCAGCCCGACAGGTCCTAATGAAAAACTGTTTTTT. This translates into CASSPTGPNEKLFF.

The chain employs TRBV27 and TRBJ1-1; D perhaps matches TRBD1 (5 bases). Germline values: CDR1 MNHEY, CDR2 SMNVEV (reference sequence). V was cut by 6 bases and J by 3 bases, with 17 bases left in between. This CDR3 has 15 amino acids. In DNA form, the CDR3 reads TGTGCCAGCAGAGGCCAGTCAGGGCGGGACACTGAAGCTTTCTTT. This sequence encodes CASRGQSGRDTEAFF.

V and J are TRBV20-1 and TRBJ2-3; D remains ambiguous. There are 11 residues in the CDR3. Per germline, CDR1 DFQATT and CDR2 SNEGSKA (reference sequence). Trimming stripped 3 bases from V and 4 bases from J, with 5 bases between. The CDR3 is CSASFADTQYF. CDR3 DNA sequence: TGCAGTGCTAGTTTCGCAGATACGCAGTATTTT.

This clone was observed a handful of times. In DNA form, the CDR3 reads TGTGCCAGCAGCTTAGACCGCAGGGGGCAGACCCAGTACTTC. It encodes CASSLDRRGQTQYF. The chain uses TRBV11-2 and TRBJ2-5; 8 bases match TRBD1. Germline trimming cut 0 bases from V and 6 bases from J; bases unmatched to any gene: 3. The germline CDR1 and CDR2 sequences are SGHAT and FQNNGV. The CDR3 has 14 residues.

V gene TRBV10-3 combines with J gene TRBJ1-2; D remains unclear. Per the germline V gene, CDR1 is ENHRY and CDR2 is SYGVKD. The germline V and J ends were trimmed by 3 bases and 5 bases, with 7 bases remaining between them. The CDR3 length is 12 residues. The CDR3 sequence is CAISETVYGYTF. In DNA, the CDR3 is TGTGCCATCAGTGAAACAGTGTATGGCTACACCTTC.

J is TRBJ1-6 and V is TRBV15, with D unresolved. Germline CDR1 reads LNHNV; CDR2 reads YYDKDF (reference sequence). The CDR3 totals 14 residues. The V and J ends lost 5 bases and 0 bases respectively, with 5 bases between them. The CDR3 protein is CATSGSSYNSPLHF. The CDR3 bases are TGTGCCACCAGCGGGAGCTCCTATAATTCACCCCTCCACTTT.

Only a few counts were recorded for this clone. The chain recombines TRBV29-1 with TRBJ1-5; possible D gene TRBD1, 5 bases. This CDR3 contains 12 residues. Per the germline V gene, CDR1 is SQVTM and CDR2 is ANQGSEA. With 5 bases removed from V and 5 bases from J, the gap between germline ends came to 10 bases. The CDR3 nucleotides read TGCAGCGTTACCAGGGCTGATCAGCCCCAGCATTTT. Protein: CSVTRADQPQHF.

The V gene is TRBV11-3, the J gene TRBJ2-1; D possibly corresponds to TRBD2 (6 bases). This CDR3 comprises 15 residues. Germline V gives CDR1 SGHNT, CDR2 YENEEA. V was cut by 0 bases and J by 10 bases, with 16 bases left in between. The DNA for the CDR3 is TGTGCCAGCAGCTTAGACGGTGACGGGAGTCGCGAGCAGTTCTTC. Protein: CASSLDGDGSREQFF. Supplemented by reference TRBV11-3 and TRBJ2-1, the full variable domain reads EAGVVQSPRYKIIEKKQPVAFWCNPISGHNTLYWYLQNLGQGPELLIRYENEEAVDDSQLPKDRFSAERLKGVDSTLKIQPAELGDSAVYLCASSLDGDGSREQFFGPGTRLTVL.

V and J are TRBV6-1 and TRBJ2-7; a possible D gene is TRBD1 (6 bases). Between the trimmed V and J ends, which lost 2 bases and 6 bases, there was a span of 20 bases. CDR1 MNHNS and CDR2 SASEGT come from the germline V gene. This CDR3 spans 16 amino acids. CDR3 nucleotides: TGTGCCAGCAGTGAAATGGGCGGCAGGGGAAGAGGCGAGCAGTACTTC. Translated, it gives CASSEMGGRGRGEQYF.

This chain's CDR3 is CASSPVTDQPQHF. CDR3 nucleotide sequence: TGTGCCAGCAGCCCTGTGACCGATCAGCCCCAGCATTTT. The chain uses TRBV7-9 and TRBJ1-5; no reliable D call. CDR3 length: 13 amino acids. V was shortened by 5 bases and J by 5 bases, with 10 bases between the two germline ends. The V gene's germline CDR1 is SEHNR and CDR2 FQNEAQ (reference sequence).

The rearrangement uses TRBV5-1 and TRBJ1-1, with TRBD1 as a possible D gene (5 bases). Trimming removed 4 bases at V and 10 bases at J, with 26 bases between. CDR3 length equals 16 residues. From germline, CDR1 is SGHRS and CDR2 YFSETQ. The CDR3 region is CASSMLEGGTKRGAFF. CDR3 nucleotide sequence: TGCGCCAGCAGCATGTTAGAGGGAGGGACCAAAAGAGGAGCTTTCTTT.

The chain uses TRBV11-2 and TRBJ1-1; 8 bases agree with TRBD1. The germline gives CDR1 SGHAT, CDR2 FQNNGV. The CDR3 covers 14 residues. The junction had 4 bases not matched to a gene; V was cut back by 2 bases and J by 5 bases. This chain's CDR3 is CASSLQGAMTEAFF. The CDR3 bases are TGTGCCAGCAGCTTACAGGGGGCGATGACTGAAGCTTTCTTT. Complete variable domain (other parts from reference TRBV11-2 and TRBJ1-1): EAGVAQSPRYKIIEKRQSVAFWCNPISGHATLYWYQQILGQGPKLLIQFQNNGVVDDSQLPKDRFSAERLKGVDSTLKIQPAKLEDSAVYLCASSLQGAMTEAFFGQGTRLTVV.

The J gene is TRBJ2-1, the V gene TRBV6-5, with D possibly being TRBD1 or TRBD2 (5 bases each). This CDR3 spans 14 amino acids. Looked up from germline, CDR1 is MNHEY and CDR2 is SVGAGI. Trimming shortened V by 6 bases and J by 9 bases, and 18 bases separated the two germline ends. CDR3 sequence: CASSPSRGSGEQFF. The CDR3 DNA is TGTGCCAGCAGCCCTTCTCGGGGCAGCGGTGAGCAGTTCTTC.

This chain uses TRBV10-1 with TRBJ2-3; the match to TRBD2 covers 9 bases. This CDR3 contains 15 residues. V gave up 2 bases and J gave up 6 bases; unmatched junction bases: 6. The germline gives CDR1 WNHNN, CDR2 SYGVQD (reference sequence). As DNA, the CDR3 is TGCGCCAGCAGTGAGACTAGCGGGTCCAGGGATACGCAGTATTTT. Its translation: CASSETSGSRDTQYF.